This is a list of T cell receptor beta chains from one sample in a study of control samples from healthy donors and cancer patients. The method was immunoSEQ multiplex PCR; TCRdb's version includes in-frame clones alone and lacks a portion of them. This repertoire shows around 79,000 clones, approximately 93% found once; its top ten account for roughly 1.2%. The sample was PBMCs. Source of these receptors: a woman aged 35 to 49 with lung cancer. CDR3s include the opening cysteine and the closing phenylalanine or tryptophan. A D gene is named only where the DNA matches it firmly. Expanded clones are given a class, and other clones once, few, many or no size at all.

d_gene | len | j_gene | abundance | v_gene | CDR3nt | CDR3aa
NA | 14 | TRBJ1-5 | NA | TRBV15 | TGTGCCACCAGCAGAGGTTCCGGCAATCAGCCCCAGCATTTT | CATSRGSGNQPQHF
NA | 13 | TRBJ1-1 | NA | TRBV13 | TGTGCCAGCAGCCCCTTCTCGACTACTGAAGCTTTCTTT | CASSPFSTTEAFF
NA | 14 | TRBJ1-1 | once | TRBV7-9 | TGTGCCAGCAGCGCGCTCCTAGGGGACACTGAAGCTTTCTTT | CASSALLGDTEAFF
NA | 16 | TRBJ1-3 | NA | TRBV4-1 | TGCGCCAGCAGCCCTCTAACAGGGCGCTCTGGAAACACCATATATTTT | CASSPLTGRSGNTIYF
NA | 13 | TRBJ1-2 | NA | TRBV6-4 | TGTGCCAGCAGTGCTGGCCCCGACTATGGCTACACCTTC | CASSAGPDYGYTF
NA | 13 | TRBJ1-5 | NA | TRBV6-4 | TGTGCCAGCAGCCCTGGGGACAATCAGCCCCAGCATTTT | CASSPGDNQPQHF
TRBD2 | 16 | TRBJ2-1 | NA | TRBV19 | TGTGCCAGTAGTACGGGACTAGCGGGGGGGCAGAATGAGCAGTTCTTC | CASSTGLAGGQNEQFF
NA | 16 | TRBJ2-3 | once | TRBV20-1 | TGCAGTGCTAGTAAGGCGGACCAAGGGGGGGGCGATACGCAGTATTTT | CSASKADQGGGDTQYF
NA | 17 | TRBJ1-1 | NA | TRBV11-3 | TGTGCCAGCGGGCGAGGGGACCCATTCTGGGAGAACACTGAAGCTTTCTTT | CASGRGDPFWENTEAFF
NA | 14 | TRBJ2-3 | once | TRBV10-3 | TGTGCCATCAGTCGACAGCCTAGCACAGATACGCAGTATTTT | CAISRQPSTDTQYF
NA | 13 | TRBJ2-3 | NA | TRBV18 | TGTGCCAGCTCACCGCCTTCCACAGATACGCAGTATTTT | CASSPPSTDTQYF
NA | 15 | TRBJ1-2 | NA | TRBV11-2 | TGTGCCAGCAGCTTAGTGGTGGGGGGAAACTATGGCTACACCTTC | CASSLVVGGNYGYTF
NA | 15 | TRBJ2-3 | NA | TRBV5-1 | TGCGCCAGCAGCTTGGCGGCCACCCGCACAGATACGCAGTATTTT | CASSLAATRTDTQYF
NA | 16 | TRBJ2-3 | NA | TRBV7-2 | TGTGCCAGCAGCCCTGCGGGGACGACTAGCACAGATACGCAGTATTTT | CASSPAGTTSTDTQYF
TRBD1 | 17 | TRBJ2-2 | NA | TRBV11-2 | TGTGCCAGCAGCTGGGCAGGGGGCGAGGGACCCACCGGGGAGCTGTTTTTT | CASSWAGGEGPTGELFF
TRBD1 | 15 | TRBJ2-7 | NA | TRBV4-2 | TGTGCCAGCAGCCAAGAAGGGACAGGGGGAATCGAGCAGTACTTC | CASSQEGTGGIEQYF
NA | 16 | TRBJ1-5 | NA | TRBV19 | TGTGCCAGTACCACCTTAAGGGAAGGGATGGTGCAGCCCCAGCATTTT | CASTTLREGMVQPQHF
TRBD1 | 17 | TRBJ1-1 | NA | TRBV10-2 | TGCGCCAGCAGCGAATTCCGGGGACAGGGAATGAACACTGAAGCTTTCTTT | CASSEFRGQGMNTEAFF
NA | 15 | TRBJ1-5 | NA | TRBV4-1 | TGCGCCAGCAGCCAAGATGGAAACACGAATCAGCCCCAGCATTTT | CASSQDGNTNQPQHF
NA | 12 | TRBJ1-2 | few | TRBV7-9 | TGTGCCAGCAGCTTGCCCCCGTTTGGCTACACCTTC | CASSLPPFGYTF
TRBD1 | 15 | TRBJ2-7 | NA | TRBV27 | TGTGCCAGCAGTTTCCAGACAGGGGCGGAAGGGGAGCAGTACTTC | CASSFQTGAEGEQYF
NA | 14 | TRBJ1-2 | NA | TRBV3-1/TRBV3-2 | TGTGCCAGCAGCCTGGGAGGAAGTGGATATGGCTACACCTTC | CASSLGGSGYGYTF
NA | 16 | TRBJ1-4 | NA | TRBV11-3 | TGTGCCAGCAGCTTAGTAGGCCCGGCCAACACTGAAAAACTGTTTTTT | CASSLVGPANTEKLFF
NA | 14 | TRBJ1-6 | NA | TRBV2 | TGTGCCAGCAGTGAACGCCGGGGAAATTCACCCCTCCACTTT | CASSERRGNSPLHF
NA | 15 | TRBJ2-6 | NA | TRBV6-5 | TGTGCCAGCAGCTCACAGGGATCTGGGGCCAACGTCCTGACTTTC | CASSSQGSGANVLTF
TRBD2 | 16 | TRBJ2-3 | NA | TRBV2 | TGTGCCAGCACCAGATCCGGGACTAATCTCACAGATACGCAGTATTTT | CASTRSGTNLTDTQYF
TRBD1 | 17 | TRBJ1-5 | NA | TRBV19 | TGTGCCAGTAGTATTTCCAGGGGGCGCGTGGTCAATCAGCCCCAGCATTTT | CASSISRGRVVNQPQHF
NA | 15 | TRBJ2-3 | NA | TRBV5-4 | TGTGCCAGCAGCGCAGGGCGGGGGCTCACAGATACGCAGTATTTT | CASSAGRGLTDTQYF
NA | 14 | TRBJ1-2 | once | TRBV7-9 | TGTGCCAGCAGCTTACGGGCGGAGGGCGATGGCTACACCTTC | CASSLRAEGDGYTF
NA | 13 | TRBJ1-2 | NA | TRBV18 | TGTGCCAGCTCACAACAGGGTAACTATGGCTACACCTTC | CASSQQGNYGYTF
NA | 16 | TRBJ2-2 | once | TRBV3-1/TRBV3-2 | TGTGCCAGCAGCCAAGAATGGGATAGCGGTCCCGGGGAGCTGTTTTTT | CASSQEWDSGPGELFF
NA | 15 | TRBJ2-1 | NA | TRBV14 | TGTGCCAGCAGCTCGTCGACCCGGCTACGTGGTGAGCAGTTCTTC | CASSSSTRLRGEQFF
NA | 12 | TRBJ1-2 | NA | TRBV12-3/TRBV12-4 | TGTGCCAGCAGGTCCACAGGAGGGGGCTACACCTTC | CASRSTGGGYTF
TRBD1 | 14 | TRBJ1-2 | NA | TRBV25-1 | TGTGCCAGCAGTGGGACCGGGACAGCCTATGGCTACACCTTC | CASSGTGTAYGYTF
NA | 15 | TRBJ1-4 | NA | TRBV19 | TGTGCCAGTAGTATTCCCGACAGCCCTGGGGAAAAACTGTTTTTT | CASSIPDSPGEKLFF
TRBD1 | 14 | TRBJ1-1 | NA | TRBV19 | TGTGCCAGTAGTGCCACAGGGGGCGCCGGTGAAGCTTTCTTT | CASSATGGAGEAFF
TRBD1 | 16 | TRBJ2-7 | NA | TRBV19 | TGTGCCAGTAGTATGACCCCTTCCCGACAGGGGTACGAGCAGTACTTC | CASSMTPSRQGYEQYF
NA | 14 | TRBJ1-4 | NA | TRBV30 | TGTGCCTGGAGCGAAAAAGGGGGAAATGAAAAACTGTTTTTT | CAWSEKGGNEKLFF
NA | 13 | TRBJ1-2 | NA | TRBV30 | TGTGCCTCCATATTACAGGGAAGGGAAGGCTACACCTTC | CASILQGREGYTF
TRBD1 | 15 | TRBJ2-1 | NA | TRBV29-1 | TGCAGCGCCCAGGGGGCGTCCACTCGGGGCGATGAGCAGTTCTTC | CSAQGASTRGDEQFF
NA | 14 | TRBJ1-2 | NA | TRBV2 | TGTGCCAGCAGCGAAGCGGTGGCGTCCTATGGCTACACCTTC | CASSEAVASYGYTF
NA | 20 | TRBJ1-2 | NA | TRBV21-1 | TGTGCCAGCAGCAAAGCCCGACTTGCGGAGAAGGAGGGCCAAAACTATGGCTACACCTTC | CASSKARLAEKEGQNYGYTF
NA | 15 | TRBJ2-2 | NA | TRBV9 | TGTGCCCGCAGCGTAGAGGGGGGGTTCTACGGGGAGCTGTTTTTT | CARSVEGGFYGELFF
NA | 16 | TRBJ1-4 | once | TRBV7-9 | TGTGCCAGCAGCCCTACCCGGGGGGGGTTGAATGAAAAACTGTTTTTT | CASSPTRGGLNEKLFF
NA | 15 | TRBJ1-2 | NA | TRBV3-1/TRBV3-2 | TGTGCCAGCAGCCACTTGGACGGGGCTAGGTATGGCTACACCTTC | CASSHLDGARYGYTF
TRBD2 | 18 | TRBJ2-5 | NA | TRBV3-1/TRBV3-2 | TGTGCCAGCAGCCAAGAATCCCACCTAGCGGGGTTCCAAGAGACCCAGTACTTC | CASSQESHLAGFQETQYF
TRBD2 | 14 | TRBJ2-2 | NA | TRBV7-9 | TGTGCCAGCAGCCGGGAGGGGGGCACCGGGGAGCTGTTTTTT | CASSREGGTGELFF
NA | 12 | TRBJ1-1 | NA | TRBV24-1 | TGTGCCACCCAAGGACTCGGAGGATTCGCTTTCTTT | CATQGLGGFAFF
NA | 14 | TRBJ1-2 | NA | TRBV14 | TGTGCCAGCAGCCATCTACTTGGGGGGGTTGGCTACACCTTC | CASSHLLGGVGYTF
NA | 12 | TRBJ2-1 | NA | TRBV6-5 | TGTGCCAGCAGTTACGGAGGGAATGAGCAGTTCTTC | CASSYGGNEQFF
TRBD2 | 13 | TRBJ2-1 | NA | TRBV3-1/TRBV3-2 | TGTGCCAGCAGCCCAGTTAGCGGGGTGGGGAAATTCTTC | CASSPVSGVGKFF
NA | 12 | TRBJ1-2 | NA | TRBV24-1 | TGTGCCACCAGTGACGCCAGCTATGGCTACACCTTC | CATSDASYGYTF
NA | 15 | TRBJ1-6 | NA | TRBV7-9 | TGTGCCAGCAGCCTCGTACGGACGGAGAATTCACCCCTCCACTTT | CASSLVRTENSPLHF
TRBD1 | 19 | TRBJ1-5 | NA | TRBV19 | TGTGCCAGTCTAGCGAAGGGGGACAGGGGGCGAGGAAGCAATCAGCCCCAGCATTTT | CASLAKGDRGRGSNQPQHF
TRBD1 | 15 | TRBJ1-5 | NA | TRBV28 | TGTGCCAGCAGTTTGGGACAGGGAAGCAATCAGCCCCAGCATTTT | CASSLGQGSNQPQHF
TRBD1 | 15 | TRBJ1-5 | NA | TRBV5-8 | TGTGCCAGCCACGGGAAGGGGGCCGGCAATCAGCCCCAGCATTTT | CASHGKGAGNQPQHF